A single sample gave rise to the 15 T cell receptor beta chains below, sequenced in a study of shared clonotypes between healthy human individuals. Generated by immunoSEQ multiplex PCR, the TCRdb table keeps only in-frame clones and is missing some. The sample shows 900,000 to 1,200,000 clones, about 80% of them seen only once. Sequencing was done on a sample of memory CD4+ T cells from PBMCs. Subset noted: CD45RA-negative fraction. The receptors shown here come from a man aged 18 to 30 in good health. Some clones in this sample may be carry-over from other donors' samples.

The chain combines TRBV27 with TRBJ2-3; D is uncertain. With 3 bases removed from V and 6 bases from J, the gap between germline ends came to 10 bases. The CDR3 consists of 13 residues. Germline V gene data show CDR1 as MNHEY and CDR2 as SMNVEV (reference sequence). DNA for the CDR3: TGTGCCAGCAGTTTTCGTGGGCGGGATACGCAGTATTTT. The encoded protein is CASSFRGRDTQYF.

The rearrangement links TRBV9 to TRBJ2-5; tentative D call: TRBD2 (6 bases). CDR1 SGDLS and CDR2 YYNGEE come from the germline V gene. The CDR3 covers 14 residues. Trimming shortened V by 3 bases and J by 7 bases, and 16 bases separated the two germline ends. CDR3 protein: CASSDPTSLGTQYF. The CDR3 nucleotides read TGTGCCAGCAGCGACCCGACTAGTTTGGGGACCCAGTACTTC.

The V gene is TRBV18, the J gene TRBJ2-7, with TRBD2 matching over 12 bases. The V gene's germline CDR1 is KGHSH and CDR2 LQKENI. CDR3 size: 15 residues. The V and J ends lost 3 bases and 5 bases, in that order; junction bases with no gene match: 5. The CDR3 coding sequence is TGTGCCAGCTCACCTCCGACTAGCGGGAGTAACGAGCAGTACTTC. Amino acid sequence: CASSPPTSGSNEQYF. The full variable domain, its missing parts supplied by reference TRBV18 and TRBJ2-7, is NAGVMQNPRHLVRRRGQEARLRCSPMKGHSHVYWYRQLPEEGLKFMVYLQKENIIDESGMPKERFSAEFPKEGPSILRIQQVVRGDSAAYFCASSPPTSGSNEQYFGPGTRLTVT.

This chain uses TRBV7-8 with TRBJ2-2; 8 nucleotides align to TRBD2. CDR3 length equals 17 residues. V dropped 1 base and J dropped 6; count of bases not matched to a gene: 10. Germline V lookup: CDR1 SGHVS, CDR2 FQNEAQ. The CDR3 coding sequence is TGTGCCAGCAGCTTAGGTGTGGGACTAGTCTTTCCCGGGGAGCTGTTTTTT. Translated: CASSLGVGLVFPGELFF.

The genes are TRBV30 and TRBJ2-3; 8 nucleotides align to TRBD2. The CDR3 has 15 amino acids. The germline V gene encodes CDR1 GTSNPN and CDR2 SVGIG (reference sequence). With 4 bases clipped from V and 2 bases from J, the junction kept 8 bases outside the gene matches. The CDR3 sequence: CAWTTSETLTDTQYF. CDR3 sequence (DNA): TGTGCCTGGACGACTAGCGAAACTCTCACAGATACGCAGTATTTT.

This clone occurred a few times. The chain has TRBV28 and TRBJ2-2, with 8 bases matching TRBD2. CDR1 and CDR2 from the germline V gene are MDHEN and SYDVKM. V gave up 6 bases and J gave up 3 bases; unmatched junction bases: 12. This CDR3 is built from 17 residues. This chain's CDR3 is CASSHSGGGLDTGELFF. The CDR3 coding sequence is TGTGCCAGCAGCCATTCGGGCGGGGGGCTGGACACCGGGGAGCTGTTTTTT.

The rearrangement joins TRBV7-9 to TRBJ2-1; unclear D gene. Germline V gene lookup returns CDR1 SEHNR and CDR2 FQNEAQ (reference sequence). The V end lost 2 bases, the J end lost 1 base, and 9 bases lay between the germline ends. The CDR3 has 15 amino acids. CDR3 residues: CASSLNGPSYNEQFF. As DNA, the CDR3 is TGTGCCAGCAGCTTAAATGGGCCGTCCTACAATGAGCAGTTCTTC.

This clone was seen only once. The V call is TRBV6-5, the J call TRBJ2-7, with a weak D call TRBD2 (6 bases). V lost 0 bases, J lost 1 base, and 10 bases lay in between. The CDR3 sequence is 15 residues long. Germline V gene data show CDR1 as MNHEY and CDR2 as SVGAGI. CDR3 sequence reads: CASSYSAGRSYEQYF. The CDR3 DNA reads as TGTGCCAGCAGTTACTCCGCGGGACGGTCCTACGAGCAGTACTTC.

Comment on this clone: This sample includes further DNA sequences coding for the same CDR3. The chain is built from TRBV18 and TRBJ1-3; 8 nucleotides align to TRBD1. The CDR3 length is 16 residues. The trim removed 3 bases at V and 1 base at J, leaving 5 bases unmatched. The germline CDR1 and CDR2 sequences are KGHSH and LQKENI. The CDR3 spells CASSPDRGLSGNTIYF. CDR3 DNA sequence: TGTGCCAGCTCACCTGACAGGGGCTTATCTGGAAACACCATATATTTT.

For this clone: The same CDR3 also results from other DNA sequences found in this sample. CDR3 amino acids: CASSQGSVTGTGNTIYF. CDR3 bases: TGCGCCAGCAGCCAAGGGAGCGTGACAGGAACTGGAAACACCATATATTTT. The V gene is TRBV4-3, the J gene TRBJ1-3; possible D gene TRBD1, 6 bases. V was pared by 1 base and J by 2 bases, with 15 bases between. Germline lookup yields CDR1 LGHNA and CDR2 YSLEER. CDR3 size: 17 residues.

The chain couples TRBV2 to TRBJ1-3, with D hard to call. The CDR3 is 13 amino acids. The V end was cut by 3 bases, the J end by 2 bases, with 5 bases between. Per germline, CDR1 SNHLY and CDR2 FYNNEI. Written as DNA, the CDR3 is TGTGCCAGCAGTGAGGAGGCTGGAAACACCATATATTTT. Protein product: CASSEEAGNTIYF.

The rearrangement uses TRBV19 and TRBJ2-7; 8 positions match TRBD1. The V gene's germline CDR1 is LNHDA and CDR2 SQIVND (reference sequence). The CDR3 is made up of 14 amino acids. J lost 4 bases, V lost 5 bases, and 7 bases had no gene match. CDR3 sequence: CASSPRTGLYEQYF. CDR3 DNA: TGTGCCAGTAGTCCTAGGACAGGGCTTTACGAGCAGTACTTC.

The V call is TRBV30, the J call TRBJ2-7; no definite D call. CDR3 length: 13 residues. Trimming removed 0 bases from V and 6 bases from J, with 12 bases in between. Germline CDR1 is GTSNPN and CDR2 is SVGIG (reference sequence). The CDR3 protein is CAWSVIRRGEQYF. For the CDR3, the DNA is TGTGCCTGGAGTGTCATAAGGCGAGGCGAGCAGTACTTC.

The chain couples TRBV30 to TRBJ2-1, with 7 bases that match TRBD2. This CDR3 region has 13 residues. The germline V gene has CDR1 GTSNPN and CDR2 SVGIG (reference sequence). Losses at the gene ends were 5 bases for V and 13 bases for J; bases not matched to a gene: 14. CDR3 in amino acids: CAWGSIYGTTQFF. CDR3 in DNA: TGTGCCTGGGGTTCCATTTACGGGACTACCCAGTTCTTC.

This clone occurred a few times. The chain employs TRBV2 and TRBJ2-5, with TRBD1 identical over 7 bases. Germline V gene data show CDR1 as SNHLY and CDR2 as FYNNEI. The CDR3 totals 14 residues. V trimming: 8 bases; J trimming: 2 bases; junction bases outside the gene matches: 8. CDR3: CASGMTGHQETQYF. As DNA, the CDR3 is TGTGCCAGCGGCATGACAGGGCATCAAGAGACCCAGTACTTC.